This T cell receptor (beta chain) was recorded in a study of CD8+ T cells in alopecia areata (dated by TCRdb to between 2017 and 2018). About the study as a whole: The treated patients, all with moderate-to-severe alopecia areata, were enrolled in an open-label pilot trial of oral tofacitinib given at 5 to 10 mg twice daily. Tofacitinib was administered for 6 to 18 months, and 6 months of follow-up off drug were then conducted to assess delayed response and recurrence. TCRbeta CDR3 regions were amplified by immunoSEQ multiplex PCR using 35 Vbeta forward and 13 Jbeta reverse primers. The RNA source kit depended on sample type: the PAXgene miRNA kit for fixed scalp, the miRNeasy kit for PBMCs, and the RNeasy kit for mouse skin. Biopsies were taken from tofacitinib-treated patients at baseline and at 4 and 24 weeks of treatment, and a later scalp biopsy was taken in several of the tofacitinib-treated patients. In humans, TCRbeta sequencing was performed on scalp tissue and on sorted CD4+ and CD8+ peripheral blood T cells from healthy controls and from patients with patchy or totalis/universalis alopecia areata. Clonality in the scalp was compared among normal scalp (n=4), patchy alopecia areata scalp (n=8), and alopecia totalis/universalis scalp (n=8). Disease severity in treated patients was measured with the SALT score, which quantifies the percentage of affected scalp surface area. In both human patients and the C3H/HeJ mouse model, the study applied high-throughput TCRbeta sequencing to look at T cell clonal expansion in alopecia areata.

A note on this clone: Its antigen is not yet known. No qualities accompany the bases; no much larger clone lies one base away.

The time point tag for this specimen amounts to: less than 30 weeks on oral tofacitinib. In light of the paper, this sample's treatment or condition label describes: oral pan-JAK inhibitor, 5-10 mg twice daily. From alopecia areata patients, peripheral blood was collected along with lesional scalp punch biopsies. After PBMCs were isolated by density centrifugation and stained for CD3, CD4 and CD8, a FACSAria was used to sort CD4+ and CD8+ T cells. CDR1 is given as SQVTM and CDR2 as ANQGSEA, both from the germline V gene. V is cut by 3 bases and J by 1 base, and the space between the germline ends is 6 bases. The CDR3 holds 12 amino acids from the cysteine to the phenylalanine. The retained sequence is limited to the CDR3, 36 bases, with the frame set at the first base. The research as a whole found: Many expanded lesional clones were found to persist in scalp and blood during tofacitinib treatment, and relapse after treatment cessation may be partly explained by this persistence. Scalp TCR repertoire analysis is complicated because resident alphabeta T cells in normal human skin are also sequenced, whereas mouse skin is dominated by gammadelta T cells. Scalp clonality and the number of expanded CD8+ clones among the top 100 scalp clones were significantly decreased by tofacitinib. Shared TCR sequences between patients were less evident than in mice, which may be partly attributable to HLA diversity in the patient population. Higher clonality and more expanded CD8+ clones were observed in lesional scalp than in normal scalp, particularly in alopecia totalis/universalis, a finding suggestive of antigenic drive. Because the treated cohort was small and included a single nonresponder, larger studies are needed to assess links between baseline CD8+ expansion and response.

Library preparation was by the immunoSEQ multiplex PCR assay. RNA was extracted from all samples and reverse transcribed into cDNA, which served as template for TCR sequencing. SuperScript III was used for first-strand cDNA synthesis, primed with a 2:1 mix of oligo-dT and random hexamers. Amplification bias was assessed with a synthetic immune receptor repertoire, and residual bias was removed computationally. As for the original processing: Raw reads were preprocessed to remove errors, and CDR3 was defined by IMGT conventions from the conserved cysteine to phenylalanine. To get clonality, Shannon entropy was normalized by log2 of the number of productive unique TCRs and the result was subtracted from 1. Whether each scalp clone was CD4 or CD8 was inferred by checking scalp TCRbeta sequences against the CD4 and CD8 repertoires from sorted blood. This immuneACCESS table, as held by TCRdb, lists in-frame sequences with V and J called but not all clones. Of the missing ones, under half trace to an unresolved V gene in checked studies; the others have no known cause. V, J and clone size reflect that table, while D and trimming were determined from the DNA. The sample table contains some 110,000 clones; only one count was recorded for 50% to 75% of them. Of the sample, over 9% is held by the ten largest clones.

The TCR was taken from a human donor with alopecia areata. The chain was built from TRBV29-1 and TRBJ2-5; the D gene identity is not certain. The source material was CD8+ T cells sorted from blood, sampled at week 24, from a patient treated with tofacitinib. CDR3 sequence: CSVDLGQETQYF. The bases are TGCAGCGTTGATCTGGGCCAAGAGACCCAGTACTTC.